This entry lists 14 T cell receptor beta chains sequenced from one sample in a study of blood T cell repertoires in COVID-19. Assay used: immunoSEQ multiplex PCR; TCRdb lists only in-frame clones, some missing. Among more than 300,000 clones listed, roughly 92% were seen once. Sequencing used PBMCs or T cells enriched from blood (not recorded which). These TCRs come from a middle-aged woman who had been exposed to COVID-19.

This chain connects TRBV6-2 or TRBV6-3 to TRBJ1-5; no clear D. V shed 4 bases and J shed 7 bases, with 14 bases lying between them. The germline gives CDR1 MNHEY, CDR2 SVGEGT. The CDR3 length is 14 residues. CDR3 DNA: TGTGCCAGCAGTTCCACAGCCTACCCCCAGCCCCAGCATTTT. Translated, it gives CASSSTAYPQPQHF.

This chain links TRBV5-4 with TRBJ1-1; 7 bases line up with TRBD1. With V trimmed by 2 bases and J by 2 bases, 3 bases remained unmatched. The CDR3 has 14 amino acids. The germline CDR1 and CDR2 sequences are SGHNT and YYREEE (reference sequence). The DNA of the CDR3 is TGTGCCAGCAGCTTCAGGGGGTCAAACACTGAAGCTTTCTTT. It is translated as CASSFRGSNTEAFF.

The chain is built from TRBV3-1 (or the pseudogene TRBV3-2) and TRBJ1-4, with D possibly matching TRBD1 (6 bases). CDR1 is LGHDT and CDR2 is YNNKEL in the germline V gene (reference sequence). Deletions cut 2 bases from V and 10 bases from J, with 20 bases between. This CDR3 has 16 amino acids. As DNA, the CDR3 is TGTGCCAGCAGCCAACGCCAACCGGCAGGGGAAGGAAAACTGTTTTTT. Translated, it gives CASSQRQPAGEGKLFF.

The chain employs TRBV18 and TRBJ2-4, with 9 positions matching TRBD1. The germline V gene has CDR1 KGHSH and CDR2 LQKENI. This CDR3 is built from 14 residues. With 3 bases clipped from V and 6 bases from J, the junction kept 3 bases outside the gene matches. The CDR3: CASSPPGQGNIQYF. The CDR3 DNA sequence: TGTGCCAGCTCACCTCCGGGACAGGGAAACATTCAGTACTTC.

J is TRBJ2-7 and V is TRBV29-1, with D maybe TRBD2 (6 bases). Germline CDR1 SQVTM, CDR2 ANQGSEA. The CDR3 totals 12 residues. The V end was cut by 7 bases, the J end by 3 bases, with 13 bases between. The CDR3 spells CSARRGVYEQYF. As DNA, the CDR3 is TGCAGCGCCCGGCGGGGTGTCTACGAGCAGTACTTC.

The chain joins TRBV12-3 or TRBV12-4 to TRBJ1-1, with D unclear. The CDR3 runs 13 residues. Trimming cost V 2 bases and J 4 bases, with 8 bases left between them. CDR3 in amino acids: CASSLIGSTEAFF. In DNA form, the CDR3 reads TGTGCCAGCAGTTTAATCGGGAGCACTGAAGCTTTCTTT.

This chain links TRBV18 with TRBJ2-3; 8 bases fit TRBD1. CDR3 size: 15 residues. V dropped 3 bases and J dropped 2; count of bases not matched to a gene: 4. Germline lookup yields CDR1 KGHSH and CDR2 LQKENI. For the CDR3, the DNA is TGTGCCAGCTCACCCGGGACAGGCGCCACAGATACGCAGTATTTT. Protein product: CASSPGTGATDTQYF. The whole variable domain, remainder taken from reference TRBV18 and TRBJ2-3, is NAGVMQNPRHLVRRRGQEARLRCSPMKGHSHVYWYRQLPEEGLKFMVYLQKENIIDESGMPKERFSAEFPKEGPSILRIQQVVRGDSAAYFCASSPGTGATDTQYFGPGTRLTVL.

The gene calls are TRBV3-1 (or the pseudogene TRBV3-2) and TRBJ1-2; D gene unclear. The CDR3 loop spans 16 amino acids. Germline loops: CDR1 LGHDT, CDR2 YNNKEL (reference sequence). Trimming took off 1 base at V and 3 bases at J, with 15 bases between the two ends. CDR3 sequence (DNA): TGTGCCAGCAGCCAAGTCCGTTCTTCACTTCACTATGGCTACACCTTC. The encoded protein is CASSQVRSSLHYGYTF.

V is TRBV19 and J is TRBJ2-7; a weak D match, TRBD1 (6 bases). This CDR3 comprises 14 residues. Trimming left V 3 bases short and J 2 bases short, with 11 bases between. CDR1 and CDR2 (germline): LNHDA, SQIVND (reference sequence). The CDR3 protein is CASSMRTETYEQYF. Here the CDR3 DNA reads TGTGCCAGTAGTATGAGGACAGAGACCTACGAGCAGTACTTC.

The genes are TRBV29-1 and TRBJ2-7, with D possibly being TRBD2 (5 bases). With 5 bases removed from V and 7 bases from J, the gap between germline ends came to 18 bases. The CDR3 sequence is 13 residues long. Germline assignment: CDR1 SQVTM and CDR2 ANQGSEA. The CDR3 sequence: CSVRPRTTGEQYF. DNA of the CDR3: TGCAGCGTTCGTCCCAGAACTACGGGGGAGCAGTACTTC.

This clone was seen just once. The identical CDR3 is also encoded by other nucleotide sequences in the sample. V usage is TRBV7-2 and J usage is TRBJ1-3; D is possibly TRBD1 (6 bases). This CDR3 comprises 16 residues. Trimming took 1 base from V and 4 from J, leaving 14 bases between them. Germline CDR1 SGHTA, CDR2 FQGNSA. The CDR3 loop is CASSLVGGAVGNTIYF. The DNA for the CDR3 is TGTGCCAGCAGCTTAGTCGGGGGGGCGGTGGGAAACACCATATATTTT.

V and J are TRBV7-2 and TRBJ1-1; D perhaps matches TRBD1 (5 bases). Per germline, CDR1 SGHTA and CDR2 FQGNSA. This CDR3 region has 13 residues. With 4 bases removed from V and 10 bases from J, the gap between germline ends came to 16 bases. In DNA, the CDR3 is TGTGCCAGCAGCTCCCCAGGGCCCGTCGGAGCTTTCTTT. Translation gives CASSSPGPVGAFF.

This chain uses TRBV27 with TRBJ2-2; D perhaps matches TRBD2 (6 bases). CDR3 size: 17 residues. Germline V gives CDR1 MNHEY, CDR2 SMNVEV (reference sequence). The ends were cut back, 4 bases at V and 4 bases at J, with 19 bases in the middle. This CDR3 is CASSSQFGQGGTGELFF. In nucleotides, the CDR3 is TGTGCCAGCAGTTCACAATTCGGGCAGGGAGGCACCGGGGAGCTGTTTTTT.

CDR3 residues: CASSLEVVSGSKDEQFF. Written as DNA, the CDR3 is TGTGCCAGCAGCTTGGAGGTGGTTAGCGGGAGCAAAGATGAGCAGTTCTTC. The chain links TRBV5-4 to TRBJ2-1; 9 positions agree with TRBD2. Losses at the gene ends were 0 bases for V and 8 bases for J; bases not matched to a gene: 12. Germline loops: CDR1 SGHNT, CDR2 YYREEE (reference sequence). The CDR3 is 17 residues long.